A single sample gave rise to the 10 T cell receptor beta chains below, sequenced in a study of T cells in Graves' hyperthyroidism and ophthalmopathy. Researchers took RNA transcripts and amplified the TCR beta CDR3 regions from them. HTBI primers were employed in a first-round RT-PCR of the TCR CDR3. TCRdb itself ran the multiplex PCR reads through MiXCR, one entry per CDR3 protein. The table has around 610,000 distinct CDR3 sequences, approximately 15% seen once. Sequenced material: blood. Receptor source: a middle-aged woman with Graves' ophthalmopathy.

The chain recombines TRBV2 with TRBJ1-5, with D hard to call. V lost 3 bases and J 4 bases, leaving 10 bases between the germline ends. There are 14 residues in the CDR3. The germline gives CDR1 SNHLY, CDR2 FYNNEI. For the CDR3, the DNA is TGTGCCAGCAGTGACGTTTCAAGGAATCAGCCCCAGCATTTT. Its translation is CASSDVSRNQPQHF.

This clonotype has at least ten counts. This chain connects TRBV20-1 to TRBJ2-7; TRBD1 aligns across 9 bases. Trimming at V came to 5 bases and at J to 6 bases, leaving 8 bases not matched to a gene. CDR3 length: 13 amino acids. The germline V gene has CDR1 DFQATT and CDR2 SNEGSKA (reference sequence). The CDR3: CSAPGQGFSEQYF. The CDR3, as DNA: TGCAGTGCTCCGGGACAGGGTTTTAGCGAGCAGTACTTC.

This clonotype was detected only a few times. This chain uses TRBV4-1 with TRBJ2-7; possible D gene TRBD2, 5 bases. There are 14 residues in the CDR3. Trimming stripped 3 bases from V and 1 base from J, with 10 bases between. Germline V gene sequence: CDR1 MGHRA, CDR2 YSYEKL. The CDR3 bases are TGCGCCAGCAGCCAGCCCAGCGGTTCCTACGAGCAGTACTTC. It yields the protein CASSQPSGSYEQYF.

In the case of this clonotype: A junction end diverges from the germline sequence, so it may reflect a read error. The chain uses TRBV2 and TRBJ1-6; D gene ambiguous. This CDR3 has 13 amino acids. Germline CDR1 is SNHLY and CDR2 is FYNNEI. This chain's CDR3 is CASMTFGNSPLHF. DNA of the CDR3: TGTGCGAGCATGACGTTTGGTAATTCACCCCTCCACTTT.

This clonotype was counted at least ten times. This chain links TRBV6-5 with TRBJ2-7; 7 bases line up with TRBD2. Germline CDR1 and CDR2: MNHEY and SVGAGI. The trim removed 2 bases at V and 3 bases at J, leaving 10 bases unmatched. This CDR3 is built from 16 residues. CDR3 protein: CASSYQASGASYEQYF. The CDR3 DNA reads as TGTGCCAGCAGTTACCAGGCTAGCGGAGCTAGCTACGAGCAGTACTTC.

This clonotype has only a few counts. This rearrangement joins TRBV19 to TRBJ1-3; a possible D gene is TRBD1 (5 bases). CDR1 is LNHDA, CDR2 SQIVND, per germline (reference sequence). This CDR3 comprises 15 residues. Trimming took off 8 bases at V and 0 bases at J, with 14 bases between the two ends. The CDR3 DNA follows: TGTGCCAGTGCGTATACAGACAGCTCTGGAAACACCATATATTTT. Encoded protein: CASAYTDSSGNTIYF.

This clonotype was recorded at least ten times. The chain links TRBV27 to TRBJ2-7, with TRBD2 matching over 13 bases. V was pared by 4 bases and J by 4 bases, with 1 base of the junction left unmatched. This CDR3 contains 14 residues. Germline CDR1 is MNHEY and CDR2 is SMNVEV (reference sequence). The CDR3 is CASSSTSGRYEQYF. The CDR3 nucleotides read TGTGCCAGCAGTTCGACTAGCGGGAGGTACGAGCAGTACTTC.

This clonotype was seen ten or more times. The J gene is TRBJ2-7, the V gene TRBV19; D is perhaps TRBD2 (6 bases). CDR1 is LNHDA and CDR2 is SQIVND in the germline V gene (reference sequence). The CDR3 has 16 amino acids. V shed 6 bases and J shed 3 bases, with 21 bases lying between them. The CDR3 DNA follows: TGTGCCAGTAGACGGTCGGGGGTATTAGACATCTACGAGCAGTACTTC. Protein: CASRRSGVLDIYEQYF.

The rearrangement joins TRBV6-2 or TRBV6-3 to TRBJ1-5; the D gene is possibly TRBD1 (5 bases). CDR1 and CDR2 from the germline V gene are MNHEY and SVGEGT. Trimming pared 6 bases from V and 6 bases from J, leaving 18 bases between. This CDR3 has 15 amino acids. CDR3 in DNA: TGTGCCAGCAGCTCGGGGCTATTACACCGTCAGCCCCAGCATTTT. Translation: CASSSGLLHRQPQHF.

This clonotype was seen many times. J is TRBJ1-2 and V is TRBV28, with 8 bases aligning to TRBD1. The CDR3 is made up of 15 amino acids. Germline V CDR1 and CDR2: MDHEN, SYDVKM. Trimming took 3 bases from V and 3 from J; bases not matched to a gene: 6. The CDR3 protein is CASSFPQQGDYGYTF. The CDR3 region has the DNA TGTGCCAGCAGTTTCCCTCAACAGGGGGACTATGGCTACACCTTC.